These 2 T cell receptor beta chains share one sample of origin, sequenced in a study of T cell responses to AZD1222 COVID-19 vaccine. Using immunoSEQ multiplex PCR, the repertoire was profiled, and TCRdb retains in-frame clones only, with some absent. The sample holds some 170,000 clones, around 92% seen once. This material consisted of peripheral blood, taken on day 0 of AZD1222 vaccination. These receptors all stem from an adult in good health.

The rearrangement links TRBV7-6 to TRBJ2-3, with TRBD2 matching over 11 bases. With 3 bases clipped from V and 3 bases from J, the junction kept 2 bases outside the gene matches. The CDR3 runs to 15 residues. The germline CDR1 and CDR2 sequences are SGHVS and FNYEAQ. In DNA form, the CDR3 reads TGTGCCAGCAGCTTTAGCGGGGGGGCGACAGATACGCAGTATTTT. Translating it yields CASSFSGGATDTQYF.

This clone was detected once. Here the CDR3 DNA reads TGTGCCAGCAGCATGACAGGCAGCACAGATACGCAGTATTTT. Its protein is CASSMTGSTDTQYF. The chain couples TRBV5-8 to TRBJ2-3; TRBD1 is a possible D gene (6 bases). The CDR3 length is 14 residues. The V gene lost 4 bases and the J gene lost 0 bases, with 9 bases spanning the gap. The germline V gene encodes CDR1 SGHTS and CDR2 YDEGEE. Full variable domain (outside the CDR3, taken from reference TRBV5-8 and TRBJ2-3): EAGVTQSPTHLIKTRGQQATLRCSPISGHTSVYWYQQALGLGLQFLLWYDEGEERNRGNFPPRFSGRQFPNYSSELNVNALELEDSALYLCASSMTGSTDTQYFGPGTRLTVL.